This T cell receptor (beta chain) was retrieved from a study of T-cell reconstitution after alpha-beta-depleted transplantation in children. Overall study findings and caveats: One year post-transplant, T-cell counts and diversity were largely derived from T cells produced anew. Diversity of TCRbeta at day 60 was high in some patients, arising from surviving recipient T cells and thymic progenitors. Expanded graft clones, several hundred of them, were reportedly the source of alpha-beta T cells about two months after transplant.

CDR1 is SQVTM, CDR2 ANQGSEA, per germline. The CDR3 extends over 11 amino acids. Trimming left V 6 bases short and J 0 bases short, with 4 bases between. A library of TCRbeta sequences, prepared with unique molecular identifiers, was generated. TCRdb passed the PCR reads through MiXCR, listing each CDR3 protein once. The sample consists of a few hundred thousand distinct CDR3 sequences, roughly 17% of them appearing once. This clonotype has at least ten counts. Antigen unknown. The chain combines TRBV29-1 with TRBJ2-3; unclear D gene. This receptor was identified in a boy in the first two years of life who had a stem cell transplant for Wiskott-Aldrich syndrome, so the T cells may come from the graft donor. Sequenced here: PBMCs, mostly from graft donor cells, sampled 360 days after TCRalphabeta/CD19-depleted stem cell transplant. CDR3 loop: CSVRSTDTQYF. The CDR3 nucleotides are TGCAGCGTCAGGAGCACAGATACGCAGTATTTT.